A selection of T cell receptor beta chains follows, all from one sample in a study of TIL therapy for anti-PD-1-resistant metastatic lung cancer. The protocol was immunoSEQ multiplex PCR, while the TCRdb copy is restricted to in-frame clones and leaves out a portion. The sample lists just over 20,000 clones, around 76% seen once, with around 6.8% in the top ten. The sequencing used blood, collected at baseline. The receptors come from a person aged 25 to 85 with non-small cell lung cancer. Both conserved end residues are trimmed from each CDR3. Each record gives: J gene, V gene, CDR3 protein.

j_call: TRBJ2-5
v_call: TRBV5-1
cdr3_aa: AARPVSGSETQY

j_call: TRBJ1-2
v_call: TRBV28
cdr3_aa: ASSVTGFSYGYT

j_call: TRBJ1-2
v_call: TRBV2
cdr3_aa: ASSPQSNYGYT

j_call: TRBJ2-2
v_call: TRBV19
cdr3_aa: ASNPGASGGPGELF

j_call: TRBJ1-5
v_call: TRBV6-1
cdr3_aa: ATRGGPGQPQH

j_call: TRBJ1-2
v_call: TRBV7-2
cdr3_aa: ASSLQQGYYGYT

j_call: TRBJ2-5
v_call: TRBV7-7
cdr3_aa: ASSPTSAGRTKETQY

j_call: TRBJ1-5
v_call: TRBV19
cdr3_aa: ASRDRVSYQPQH

j_call: TRBJ1-2
v_call: TRBV5-4
cdr3_aa: ASSPGQGGRDYGYT

j_call: TRBJ1-2
v_call: TRBV5-6
cdr3_aa: ASSLQGTDGYT

j_call: TRBJ2-2
v_call: TRBV5-4
cdr3_aa: ASSRGQLNTGELF